One and the same sample provided the 25 T cell receptor beta chains below, sequenced in a study of identical twins. TCRdb reprocessed the 5' RACE reads with MiXCR, giving one entry per CDR3 protein. The sample carries a few hundred thousand distinct CDR3 sequences, approximately 8.6% recorded once. These data were also reused for a study on yellow fever vaccine responses in identical twins.

Material: CD8+ T cells sorted from blood. The receptors were gathered from a woman aged 18-30 years in good health.

This CDR3 is CAITPGARAQGGDNEQFF. The CDR3 DNA reads as TGTGCCATTACCCCAGGGGCGCGGGCTCAAGGTGGGGATAATGAGCAGTTCTTC. This chain joins TRBV15 and TRBJ2-1, with a possible D match to TRBD1 (6 bases). The CDR3 contains 18 residues. Germline-derived CDR1 and CDR2 are LNHNV and YYDKDF (reference sequence). V dropped 10 bases and J dropped 7 bases, with 32 bases sitting between them.

This clonotype showed up just a few times. The chain recombines TRBV4-3 with TRBJ2-1, with D possibly being TRBD1 (5 bases). There are 15 residues in the CDR3. CDR1 and CDR2 from the germline V gene are LGHNA and YSLEER. V lost 4 bases and J 2 bases, leaving 12 bases between the germline ends. The CDR3 is CASSPGRAPYNEQFF. The DNA of the CDR3 is TGCGCCAGCAGCCCCGGCAGGGCTCCCTACAATGAGCAGTTCTTC.

This clonotype was seen at least ten times. J is TRBJ2-7 and V is TRBV29-1; TRBD1 aligns across 7 bases. V lost 7 bases and J lost 6; bases outside the gene matches: 12. Per germline, CDR1 SQVTM and CDR2 ANQGSEA. The CDR3 sequence is 13 residues long. The CDR3, as DNA: TGCAGCGCCGCTGGGACAGTGTCGCCCGAGCAGTACTTC. Translation: CSAAGTVSPEQYF.

The V gene is TRBV5-6, the J gene TRBJ2-7, with D unclear. Trimming removed 8 bases from V and 6 bases from J, with 21 bases in between. The CDR3 is made up of 14 amino acids. Per germline, CDR1 SGHDT and CDR2 YYEEEE. CDR3 amino acids: CARSPGIVPIEQYF. CDR3 sequence (DNA): TGTGCCAGGAGCCCGGGTATTGTGCCGATCGAGCAGTACTTC.

The chain combines TRBV7-8 with TRBJ2-1; 11 bases map to TRBD2. V trimming: 6 bases; J trimming: 3 bases; junction bases outside the gene matches: 4. Germline V gene sequence: CDR1 SGHVS, CDR2 FQNEAQ. The CDR3 loop spans 15 amino acids. For the CDR3, the DNA is TGTGCCAGCAGACAAGGACTAGCGGGCTACAATGAGCAGTTCTTC. Its protein is CASRQGLAGYNEQFF. The entire variable domain, with the rest obtained from reference TRBV7-8 and TRBJ2-1, is as follows: GAGVSQSPRYKVAKRGQDVALRCDPISGHVSLFWYQQALGQGPEFLTYFQNEAQLDKSGLPSDRFFAERPEGSVSTLKIQRTQQEDSAVYLCASRQGLAGYNEQFFGPGTRLTVL.

The J gene is TRBJ2-7, the V gene TRBV27, with 9 positions matching TRBD1. Trimming at V came to 5 bases and at J to 5 bases, leaving 10 bases not matched to a gene. The CDR3 length is 15 residues. Germline values: CDR1 MNHEY, CDR2 SMNVEV (reference sequence). The CDR3 here is CASSGLRTGVHEQYF. The CDR3 nucleotides are TGTGCCAGCAGTGGCCTCCGGACAGGGGTCCACGAGCAGTACTTC.

The chain couples TRBV3-1 to TRBJ2-3, with 12 bases that match TRBD2. The CDR3 runs to 19 residues. CDR1 is LGHDT and CDR2 is YNNKEL in the germline V gene (reference sequence). The V segment lost 2 bases and the J segment 3 bases; nucleotides outside the gene matches: 12. The CDR3 protein is CASSQLPSTSGGPTDTQYF. DNA for the CDR3: TGTGCCAGCAGCCAACTTCCCTCGACTAGCGGGGGCCCAACAGATACGCAGTATTTT.

This clonotype was observed many times. The rearrangement joins TRBV27 to TRBJ2-7, with D maybe TRBD2 (6 bases). Germline values: CDR1 MNHEY, CDR2 SMNVEV (reference sequence). There are 14 residues in the CDR3. Deletions cut 2 bases from V and 6 bases from J, with 14 bases between. CDR3 sequence (DNA): TGTGCCAGCAGTTTACACGGGAGAGCGGGCGAGCAGTACTTC. Translating it yields CASSLHGRAGEQYF.

This clonotype was counted at least ten times. The V call is TRBV6-2 or TRBV6-3, the J call TRBJ2-2; TRBD1 aligns across 10 bases. Germline V lookup: CDR1 MNHEY, CDR2 SVGEGT. Losses at the gene ends were 4 bases for V and 7 bases for J; bases not matched to a gene: 6. The CDR3 has 15 amino acids. The chain's CDR3 is CASSSGTGEVGELFF. The CDR3 DNA reads TGTGCCAGCAGTTCCGGGACAGGGGAGGTCGGGGAGCTGTTTTTT.

The CDR3 region has the DNA TGCAGTGCTAGAGGGCGCCGGGCCAACCAGCCCCAGCATTTT. Translated: CSARGRRANQPQHF. The chain is built from TRBV20-1 and TRBJ1-5; D remains ambiguous. V was clipped by 1 base and J by 7 bases, with 14 bases between them. The CDR3 sequence is 14 residues long. In germline, CDR1 is DFQATT, CDR2 SNEGSKA (reference sequence).

This clonotype was recorded at least ten times. This chain uses TRBV4-3 with TRBJ2-7; D perhaps matches TRBD1 (6 bases). The CDR3 sequence is 15 residues long. Germline CDR1 LGHNA, CDR2 YSLEER. V was pared by 1 base and J by 5 bases, with 15 bases between. The CDR3 loop reads CASSQGRGGYNEQYF. The CDR3 DNA is TGCGCCAGCAGCCAAGGCCGAGGGGGTTATAACGAGCAGTACTTC.

The chain recombines TRBV5-5 with TRBJ2-7; 9 positions agree with TRBD1. CDR3 length: 16 amino acids. Germline trimming cut 1 base from V and 4 bases from J; bases unmatched to any gene: 9. Germline CDR1 SGHKS, CDR2 YYEKEE (reference sequence). DNA of the CDR3: TGTGCCAGCAGCTTGACAGGGGGCTTAGAGTTGTACGAGCAGTACTTC. Translation gives CASSLTGGLELYEQYF.

Ten or more counts support this clonotype. The chain carries TRBV5-1 and TRBJ2-1; TRBD2 aligns across 9 bases. In germline, CDR1 is SGHRS, CDR2 YFSETQ. The CDR3 length is 18 residues. V trimming: 0 bases; J trimming: 0 bases; junction bases outside the gene matches: 7. CDR3 sequence: CASSLVFAGGFSYNEQFF. The CDR3 DNA reads as TGCGCCAGCAGCTTGGTATTTGCGGGAGGGTTCTCCTACAATGAGCAGTTCTTC.

This clonotype has just a few counts. The chain employs TRBV4-3 and TRBJ2-7, with 7 bases matching TRBD2. V shed 2 bases and J 2 bases; nucleotides not matched to a gene: 6. Per germline, CDR1 LGHNA and CDR2 YSLEER. This CDR3 spans 15 amino acids. CDR3 coding DNA: TGCGCCAGCAGCCAAATGATCGGGAGGACCTACGAGCAGTACTTC. Protein product: CASSQMIGRTYEQYF.

This chain joins TRBV18 and TRBJ2-7, with D perhaps TRBD2 (6 bases). Germline V gene sequence: CDR1 KGHSH, CDR2 LQKENI. The CDR3 totals 13 residues. The ends were cut back, 8 bases at V and 3 bases at J, with 14 bases in the middle. In nucleotides, the CDR3 is TGTGCCAGCCACTCGGGGGAACGCTACGAGCAGTACTTC. Protein product: CASHSGERYEQYF.

This clonotype came up a few times. J is TRBJ2-1 and V is TRBV6-4; TRBD2 matches 7 bases. Germline V gene data show CDR1 as MRHNA and CDR2 as SNTAGT. Trimming took 3 bases from V and 0 from J; bases not matched to a gene: 2. The CDR3 runs 15 residues. The CDR3: CASSERGDSYNEQFF. Written as DNA, the CDR3 is TGTGCCAGCAGTGAACGGGGGGACTCCTACAATGAGCAGTTCTTC.

The chain couples TRBV29-1 to TRBJ2-2, with no clear D. V was trimmed by 3 bases and J by 1 base, leaving 6 bases between them. Per germline, CDR1 SQVTM and CDR2 ANQGSEA. The CDR3 extends over 13 amino acids. This CDR3 reads CSVDGQNTGELFF. Here the CDR3 DNA reads TGCAGCGTTGACGGGCAGAACACCGGGGAGCTGTTTTTT.

V usage is TRBV25-1 and J usage is TRBJ2-3, with a possible D match to TRBD2 (6 bases). This CDR3 contains 12 residues. Trimming stripped 4 bases from V and 11 bases from J, with 13 bases between. Germline V CDR1 and CDR2: MGHDK, SYGVNS. CDR3 DNA: TGTGCCAGCAGTGCCCTCGGGAGTGTGCAGTATTTT. It codes for CASSALGSVQYF.

This clonotype was picked up a small number of times. The rearrangement joins TRBV28 to TRBJ1-4; D is uncertain. This CDR3 region has 13 residues. The V and J ends lost 3 bases and 8 bases respectively, with 10 bases between them. Germline CDR1 and CDR2: MDHEN and SYDVKM. CDR3 coding DNA: TGTGCCAGCAGTTTGGGGTATGGCGAAAAACTGTTTTTT. This gives the protein CASSLGYGEKLFF.

This clonotype has more than one count but fewer than ten. The chain combines TRBV12-3 or TRBV12-4 with TRBJ2-1; no clear D gene. The CDR3 sequence is 13 residues long. V gave up 2 bases and J gave up 10 bases, with 12 bases separating them. DNA for the CDR3: TGTGCCAGCAGTTTAAGTCCCCAAGGGGAGCAGTTCTTC. Translating gives CASSLSPQGEQFF.

The rearrangement uses TRBV7-2 and TRBJ2-2; 11 bases fit TRBD2. The CDR3 length is 15 residues. The ends lost 4 bases at V and 4 bases at J; junction bases unmatched: 2. Germline assignment: CDR1 SGHTA and CDR2 FQGNSA. The CDR3 region is CASSYGTSGTGELFF. The CDR3 DNA follows: TGTGCCAGCAGCTACGGGACTAGCGGCACCGGGGAGCTGTTTTTT. The variable domain in full, completed from reference TRBV7-2 and TRBJ2-2, reads GAGVSQSPSNKVTEKGKDVELRCDPISGHTALYWYRQSLGQGLEFLIYFQGNSAPDKSGLPSDRFSAERTGGSVSTLTIQRTQQEDSAVYLCASSYGTSGTGELFFGEGSRLTVL.

In its sample, this clonotype was seen a few times. The chain joins TRBV4-1 to TRBJ2-7, with D possibly matching TRBD1 (6 bases). The CDR3 is 15 residues long. Germline values: CDR1 MGHRA, CDR2 YSYEKL. The V end was cut by 3 bases, the J end by 2 bases, with 14 bases between. CDR3 residues: CASSHSPDRPYEQYF. For the CDR3, the DNA is TGCGCCAGCAGCCACAGTCCTGACAGGCCCTACGAGCAGTACTTC.

The chain combines TRBV25-1 with TRBJ2-1; D is possibly TRBD1 (6 bases). Germline CDR1 MGHDK, CDR2 SYGVNS. Trimming stripped 2 bases from V and 6 bases from J, with 17 bases between. The CDR3 has 16 amino acids. The CDR3 protein is CASSEPLGDNFNEQFF. The DNA of the CDR3 is TGTGCCAGCAGTGAACCCCTGGGGGACAATTTCAATGAGCAGTTCTTC.

The rearrangement links TRBV12-3 or TRBV12-4 to TRBJ2-1; a possible D gene is TRBD2 (5 bases). V shed 0 bases and J shed 10 bases, with 13 bases lying between them. There are 14 residues in the CDR3. The CDR3 coding sequence is TGTGCCAGCAGTTTAGCAGGACTGACGGACGAGCAGTTCTTC. Protein sequence: CASSLAGLTDEQFF.

This clonotype was counted a few times. The genes are TRBV4-1 and TRBJ2-1, with TRBD1 identical over 12 bases. The length of the CDR3 is 14 residues. Per germline, CDR1 MGHRA and CDR2 YSYEKL. V was pared by 3 bases and J by 8 bases, with 2 bases of the junction left unmatched. The chain's CDR3 is CASSQGQGAHEQFF. The CDR3 nucleotides read TGCGCCAGCAGCCAGGGACAGGGGGCGCATGAGCAGTTCTTC.